This T cell receptor (beta chain) derives from a study of PD-1 blockade in classical Hodgkin lymphoma. Study at large: Patients received nivolumab 3 mg/kg intravenously every 2 weeks.

Clones were read by immunoSEQ multiplex PCR, and TCRdb kept only the in-frame ones, dropping some. The sample contains some 58,000 clones, more than 75% of which appear only once. General study results and limits: The CD4+ diversity rise by C4D1 was clearest in complete responders.

There are a few counts of this clone. The antigen is unknown. The V end was cut by 2 bases, the J end by 5 bases, with 19 bases between. From germline, CDR1 is SGHRS and CDR2 YFSETQ. The CDR3 is 16 amino acids. In every patient, relapse followed autologous stem cell transplantation, while exposure to brentuximab vedotin differed. Sequencing used peripheral blood mononuclear cells (PBMCs), obtained before the second cycle of nivolumab. This chain connects TRBV5-1 to TRBJ2-5, with D possibly matching TRBD2 (8 bases). The sequence derives from a human donor with classical Hodgkin lymphoma. DNA of the CDR3: TGCGCCAGCAGCTTCCGACAGGGACTAGACGGGGAGACCCAGTACTTC. Residues: CASSFRQGLDGETQYF. Full variable domain (missing parts from reference TRBV5-1 and TRBJ2-5): KAGVTQTPRYLIKTRGQQVTLSCSPISGHRSVSWYQQTPGQGLQFLFEYFSETQRNKGNFPGRFSGRQFSNSRSEMNVSTLELGDSALYLCASSFRQGLDGETQYFGPGTRLLVL.